These 3 T cell receptor beta chains were all obtained from the same sample, sequenced in a study of cytomegalovirus exposure and HLA in healthy donors. It was with 60 Vbeta and 13 Jbeta primers that the PCR ran. Libraries were prepared by immunoSEQ multiplex PCR; TCRdb keeps only in-frame clonotypes and omits some of them. The table for this sample gives approximately 140,000 clones. The specimen was PBMCs. The receptors were sampled from a woman between 50 and 59 years old in good health and CMV-seronegative.

V usage is TRBV7-8 and J usage is TRBJ2-7; 7 bases fit TRBD1. This CDR3 spans 16 amino acids. Germline lookup yields CDR1 SGHVS and CDR2 FQNEAQ. Trimming took 3 bases from V and 3 from J; bases not matched to a gene: 11. CDR3 DNA: TGTGCCAGCAGCTTTCGACGACAGGGAAGCGGCTACGAGCAGTACTTC. This sequence encodes CASSFRRQGSGYEQYF.

The chain employs TRBV4-1 and TRBJ1-3, with 7 bases aligning to TRBD1. The CDR3 is 16 residues long. With 5 bases clipped from V and 0 bases from J, the junction kept 7 bases outside the gene matches. Germline V gives CDR1 MGHRA, CDR2 YSYEKL. CDR3: CASSYVPGGSGNTIYF. DNA of the CDR3: TGCGCCAGCAGCTACGTGCCAGGGGGCTCTGGAAACACCATATATTTT.

The V and J genes are TRBV19 and TRBJ2-1; possible D gene TRBD1, 5 bases. Per the germline V gene, CDR1 is LNHDA and CDR2 is SQIVND (reference sequence). This CDR3 region has 14 residues. V was pared by 3 bases and J by 6 bases, with 12 bases between. The CDR3, as DNA: TGTGCCAGTAGTATCCAGGGAAAGGGCAATGAGCAGTTCTTC. Translation: CASSIQGKGNEQFF.